A single sample is the source of the 16 T cell receptor beta chains below, sequenced in a study of cytomegalovirus exposure and HLA in healthy donors. PCR amplification relied on 60 Vbeta primers (plus 13 Jbeta primers). Libraries were prepared by immunoSEQ multiplex PCR; TCRdb keeps only in-frame clonotypes and omits some of them. The sample includes some 110,000 clones, around 70% of them seen just once. The sample taken for sequencing was PBMCs. The source of these receptors is a man aged 25 to 40 in good health and CMV-seropositive.

The chain couples TRBV28 to TRBJ1-5; 8 nucleotides align to TRBD1. The junction had 7 bases not matched to a gene; V was cut back by 5 bases and J by 4 bases. The CDR3 loop spans 15 amino acids. CDR1 and CDR2 from the germline V gene are MDHEN and SYDVKM. CDR3 sequence: CASSRRDRYNQPQHF. CDR3 nucleotide sequence: TGTGCCAGCAGTCGCCGGGACAGGTATAATCAGCCCCAGCATTTT.

The rearrangement joins TRBV5-6 to TRBJ2-1; D is perhaps TRBD1 (6 bases). Trimming shortened V by 4 bases and J by 6 bases, and 23 bases separated the two germline ends. Germline loops: CDR1 SGHDT, CDR2 YYEEEE. CDR3 size: 17 residues. In DNA, the CDR3 is TGTGCCAGCAGCCCACTGGGACACCGGCTACCGGGCAATGAGCAGTTCTTC. Translation gives CASSPLGHRLPGNEQFF.

V is TRBV28 and J is TRBJ1-2; TRBD1 agrees at 9 bases. Trimming took 4 bases from V and 4 from J; bases not matched to a gene: 10. Germline CDR1 MDHEN, CDR2 SYDVKM. The CDR3 is made up of 16 amino acids. CDR3: CASSSWTGAEVYGYTF. The CDR3 region has the DNA TGTGCCAGCAGTTCCTGGACAGGGGCCGAGGTCTATGGCTACACCTTC.

The V gene is TRBV7-2, the J gene TRBJ2-1, with 8 bases that match TRBD2. V trimming: 1 base; J trimming: 0 bases; junction bases outside the gene matches: 5. The CDR3 length is 17 residues. Germline lookup yields CDR1 SGHTA and CDR2 FQGNSA. CDR3 protein: CASSLGTSRHSYNEQFF. The CDR3 DNA sequence: TGTGCCAGCAGCTTAGGGACTAGCCGCCACTCCTACAATGAGCAGTTCTTC.

This clone was recorded only once. V is TRBV6-1 and J is TRBJ2-1; D possibly corresponds to TRBD2 (6 bases). V was clipped by 7 bases and J by 3 bases, with 16 bases between them. The germline gives CDR1 MNHNS, CDR2 SASEGT. This CDR3 is 15 amino acids long. CDR3 residues: CASTGHSGDYNEQFF. CDR3 nucleotides: TGTGCCAGCACCGGACATAGCGGAGACTACAATGAGCAGTTCTTC.

This clone was detected a few times. This chain links TRBV7-6 with TRBJ1-6; 11 nucleotides match TRBD1. Per the germline V gene, CDR1 is SGHVS and CDR2 is FNYEAQ. The V gene end was trimmed by 4 bases and the J gene end by 2 bases; junction bases not matched to a gene: 13. CDR3 length: 20 amino acids. CDR3 residues: CASSSQGTGGIGAYNSPLHF. The CDR3 DNA is TGTGCCAGCAGCTCGCAAGGGACAGGGGGGATTGGCGCCTATAATTCACCCCTCCACTTT.

The chain joins TRBV27 to TRBJ1-2; tentatively, D is TRBD1 (5 bases). Germline V gene data show CDR1 as MNHEY and CDR2 as SMNVEV (reference sequence). The V and J ends lost 3 bases and 7 bases respectively, with 12 bases between them. The length of the CDR3 is 13 residues. In DNA, the CDR3 is TGTGCCAGCAGTTTCGAAGGGGCCGGTGGCTACACCTTC. As protein: CASSFEGAGGYTF.

The DNA of the CDR3 is TGTGCCAGCAGCTTTGAGGGGGCAGTAACTGAAGCTTTCTTT. It codes for CASSFEGAVTEAFF. The rearrangement joins TRBV7-8 to TRBJ1-1; 7 bases map to TRBD1. This CDR3 region has 14 residues. Germline V gives CDR1 SGHVS, CDR2 FQNEAQ. V lost 3 bases, J lost 5 bases, and 6 bases stayed unmatched.

The rearrangement uses TRBV19 and TRBJ1-2, with no clear D. The length of the CDR3 is 16 residues. The germline V gene has CDR1 LNHDA and CDR2 SQIVND (reference sequence). Trimming removed 6 bases at V and 2 bases at J, with 19 bases between. CDR3 sequence (DNA): TGTGCCAGTAGCTCAACCGAGGGAATGTCGAACTATGGCTACACCTTC. This sequence encodes CASSSTEGMSNYGYTF.

This clone was observed a handful of times. The V gene is TRBV6-6, the J gene TRBJ1-2, with TRBD1 matching 10 bases. The germline V gene has CDR1 MNHNY and CDR2 SVGAGI (reference sequence). CDR3 length: 14 residues. Losses at the gene ends were 4 bases for V and 8 bases for J; bases not matched to a gene: 7. The CDR3 bases are TGTGCCAGCAGTTGGGAGGACAGGGGGGGAGGCTACACCTTC. Its translation: CASSWEDRGGGYTF.

The rearrangement links TRBV5-1 to TRBJ1-3, with 9 nucleotides matching TRBD1. The CDR3 spans 16 residues. V lost 1 base, J lost 8 bases, and 10 bases stayed unmatched. Germline values: CDR1 SGHRS, CDR2 YFSETQ. This CDR3 reads CASSLWDSGQGDTIYF. The CDR3 coding sequence is TGCGCCAGCAGCTTGTGGGACTCGGGACAGGGAGACACCATATATTTT.

The chain's CDR3 is CASATRRVGLPYEQYV. The CDR3 nucleotides are TGTGCCAGCGCGACCCGAAGGGTGGGGCTCCCTTACGAGCAGTACGTC. The V and J genes are TRBV27 and TRBJ2-7, with D possibly being TRBD1 (5 bases). The CDR3 covers 16 residues. Trimming removed 8 bases at V and 4 bases at J, with 24 bases between. Germline CDR1 and CDR2: MNHEY and SMNVEV (reference sequence).

V and J are TRBV5-1 and TRBJ2-3, with 7 bases aligning to TRBD2. This CDR3 is built from 15 residues. The germline V gene encodes CDR1 SGHRS and CDR2 YFSETQ. Losses at the gene ends were 7 bases for V and 6 bases for J; bases not matched to a gene: 14. Here the CDR3 reads CASRGGGSPTDTQYF. CDR3 DNA sequence: TGCGCCAGCCGTGGTGGCGGGAGCCCCACGGATACGCAGTATTTT.

A single count supports this clone. The chain employs TRBV5-1 and TRBJ2-3, with D maybe TRBD1 (7 bases). The V end lost 0 bases, the J end lost 0 bases, and 11 bases lay between the germline ends. This CDR3 is 16 amino acids long. The germline V gene encodes CDR1 SGHRS and CDR2 YFSETQ. The CDR3 nucleotides are TGCGCCAGCAGCTTGGCGGGGGACAGCAGCACAGATACGCAGTATTTT. It is translated as CASSLAGDSSTDTQYF.

V gene TRBV6-5 combines with J gene TRBJ2-3; no definite D call. The CDR3 sequence is 15 residues long. The ends were cut back, 1 base at V and 2 bases at J, with 10 bases in the middle. The V gene's germline CDR1 is MNHEY and CDR2 SVGAGI. The DNA for the CDR3 is TGTGCCAGCAGTTACTACGACTCTTTCACAGATACGCAGTATTTT. The encoded protein is CASSYYDSFTDTQYF.

This chain joins TRBV11-3 and TRBJ1-2; tentatively, D is TRBD1 (5 bases). V gave up 0 bases and J gave up 1 base, with 9 bases separating them. The CDR3 has 15 residues. The germline gives CDR1 SGHNT, CDR2 YENEEA. CDR3 sequence: CASSLDPGRNYGYTF. In nucleotides, the CDR3 is TGTGCCAGCAGCTTAGACCCAGGGCGTAACTATGGCTACACCTTC. The full variable domain, rest sourced from reference TRBV11-3 and TRBJ1-2, is EAGVVQSPRYKIIEKKQPVAFWCNPISGHNTLYWYLQNLGQGPELLIRYENEEAVDDSQLPKDRFSAERLKGVDSTLKIQPAELGDSAVYLCASSLDPGRNYGYTFGSGTRLTVV.